This T cell receptor (beta chain) was captured by sequencing in a study of OX40 agonist ivuxolimab in advanced cancers. Germline CDR1 and CDR2: LNHNV and YYDKDF (reference sequence). V gave up 0 bases and J gave up 5 bases; unmatched junction bases: 10. The CDR3 loop spans 17 amino acids. Generated by immunoSEQ multiplex PCR, the TCRdb table keeps only in-frame clones and is missing some. The sample has 65,000 to 85,000 clones, around nine tenths seen once; the top ten hold over 0.55%. Sample: CD4+ or CD8+ T cells sorted from blood, taken in a trial of the OX40 agonist ivuxolimab. The chain is built from TRBV15 and TRBJ2-3; 8 positions match TRBD2. The sequence came from an adult with an advanced solid tumor such as melanoma, head and neck, liver or kidney cancer. CDR3 amino acids: CATSRDIGGGRKDTQYF. DNA for the CDR3: TGTGCCACCAGCAGAGATATCGGGGGGGGCCGAAAAGATACGCAGTATTTT.